The 24 T cell receptor beta chains in this list originate from one sample, sequenced in a study of T-cell reconstitution after alpha-beta-depleted transplantation in children. Preparation of the TCRbeta library used unique molecular identifiers. TCRdb passed the PCR reads through MiXCR, listing each CDR3 protein once. The table shows tens of thousands of distinct CDR3 sequences, with about 5% occurring only once. The sample was PBMCs, mostly from graft donor cells, taken 60 days after TCRalphabeta/CD19-depleted stem cell transplant. The receptors shown here come from a female patient between 2 and 15 years old who had a stem cell transplant for aplastic anemia, so the T cells may come from the graft donor.

This clonotype was detected only a few times. The rearrangement uses TRBV7-7 and TRBJ2-3; D is unresolved. Germline V gene data show CDR1 as SSHAT and CDR2 as FNYEAQ (reference sequence). The CDR3 has 15 residues. Trimming took 1 base from V and 3 from J, leaving 11 bases between them. CDR3 loop: CASSLGVGRTDTQYF. The CDR3 bases are TGTGCCAGCAGCTTAGGTGTTGGGCGGACAGATACGCAGTATTTT.

This clonotype was seen ten or more times. The chain recombines TRBV27 with TRBJ2-6; no reliable D call. CDR3 length: 16 residues. Germline V gene lookup returns CDR1 MNHEY and CDR2 SMNVEV (reference sequence). The germline V and J ends were trimmed by 5 bases and 3 bases, with 14 bases remaining between them. The CDR3 DNA sequence: TGTGCCAGCAGTCCCCTTAGGGCAAGTGGGGCCAACGTCCTGACTTTC. This sequence encodes CASSPLRASGANVLTF.

This clonotype was detected ten times or more. The chain carries TRBV5-1 and TRBJ2-3; TRBD1 matches 7 bases. This CDR3 spans 12 amino acids. CDR1 is SGHRS and CDR2 is YFSETQ in the germline V gene. After removal of 4 bases from V and 6 bases from J, the junction contained 2 bases not matched to a gene. CDR3 in amino acids: CASSPQGDTQYF. CDR3 nucleotide sequence: TGCGCCAGCAGCCCACAGGGGGATACGCAGTATTTT.

This clonotype was counted once. Possible read error: a much larger clone is one base away. This chain joins TRBV6-1 and TRBJ2-6; D might be TRBD1 (5 bases). CDR1 MNHNS and CDR2 SASEGT come from the germline V gene. The CDR3 loop spans 13 amino acids. Here the CDR3 reads CASGISGAHVLTF. CDR3 nucleotides: TGTGCCAGCGGGATCTCTGGGGCCCACGTCCTGACTTTC.

This clonotype was observed a few times. The V and J genes are TRBV7-3 and TRBJ2-1; 7 nucleotides agree with TRBD2. Germline V gene lookup returns CDR1 SGHTA and CDR2 FQGTGA. The length of the CDR3 is 16 residues. J was trimmed by 2 bases and V by 4 bases; bases with no gene match: 8. The CDR3 region is CASSSNPRGTYNEQFF. For the CDR3, the DNA is TGTGCCAGCAGCTCGAATCCGCGGGGGACCTACAATGAGCAGTTCTTC.

This clonotype was seen repeatedly, ten times or more. The genes are TRBV5-6 and TRBJ2-3, with D perhaps given as TRBD1 or TRBD2 (6 bases each). Trimming left V 4 bases short and J 4 bases short, with 19 bases between. The germline CDR1 and CDR2 sequences are SGHDT and YYEEEE. CDR3 length: 16 amino acids. The CDR3 region is CASSLPTGGGSDTQYF. CDR3 nucleotide sequence: TGTGCCAGCAGCCTACCGACAGGAGGGGGATCAGATACGCAGTATTTT. The entire variable domain, with the rest obtained from reference TRBV5-6 and TRBJ2-3, is as follows: DAGVTQSPTHLIKTRGQQVTLRCSPKSGHDTVSWYQQALGQGPQFIFQYYEEEERQRGNFPDRFSGHQFPNYSSELNVNALLLGDSALYLCASSLPTGGGSDTQYFGPGTRLTVL.

This clonotype has a count of ten or more. The rearrangement uses TRBV4-1 and TRBJ2-6, with 7 bases lining up with TRBD2. V shed 2 bases, J shed 2 bases, and the junction held 3 bases outside the gene matches. The CDR3 covers 16 residues. Germline CDR1 and CDR2: MGHRA and YSYEKL. This CDR3 reads CASSQFRGAGANVLTF. CDR3 DNA sequence: TGCGCCAGCAGCCAATTCCGGGGGGCTGGGGCCAACGTCCTGACTTTC.

This rearrangement joins TRBV7-9 to TRBJ1-1; D uncertain. CDR1 and CDR2 (germline): SEHNR, FQNEAQ (reference sequence). The CDR3 contains 12 residues. Trimming cost V 1 base and J 0 bases, with 0 bases left between them. The CDR3, as DNA: TGTGCCAGCAGCTTAGTGAACACTGAAGCTTTCTTT. Protein: CASSLVNTEAFF.

This clonotype was counted ten times or more. The chain combines TRBV20-1 with TRBJ2-7, with 11 bases matching TRBD2. The junction had 2 bases not matched to a gene; V was cut back by 5 bases and J by 2 bases. The CDR3 loop spans 13 amino acids. Germline assignment: CDR1 DFQATT and CDR2 SNEGSKA (reference sequence). The DNA of the CDR3 is TGCAGTGCTTGGACTAGCGGGCCCTACGAGCAGTACTTC. The encoded protein is CSAWTSGPYEQYF.

This chain connects TRBV20-1 to TRBJ1-1; 7 bases align to TRBD1. Per germline, CDR1 DFQATT and CDR2 SNEGSKA (reference sequence). There are 13 residues in the CDR3. Trimming took 4 bases from V and 10 from J; bases not matched to a gene: 12. The CDR3 is CSAIDRVRVGAFF. CDR3 bases: TGCAGTGCTATTGACAGGGTTCGCGTCGGAGCTTTCTTT.

This clonotype has more than one count but fewer than ten. The rearrangement uses TRBV30 and TRBJ2-3; no reliable D call. The germline gives CDR1 GTSNPN, CDR2 SVGIG (reference sequence). The V and J ends lost 5 bases and 0 bases respectively, with 6 bases between them. The CDR3 loop spans 12 amino acids. CDR3 sequence reads: CAWDGSTDTQYF. CDR3 nucleotide sequence: TGTGCCTGGGACGGGAGCACAGATACGCAGTATTTT.

This chain connects TRBV20-1 to TRBJ1-1, with D tentatively TRBD1 (5 bases). V lost 0 bases and J lost 5, with 13 bases in between. CDR3 length equals 14 residues. CDR1 and CDR2 from the germline V gene are DFQATT and SNEGSKA (reference sequence). CDR3 sequence (DNA): TGCAGTGCTAGAGAAGGGGAGGTGGAGACTGAAGCTTTCTTT. Protein: CSAREGEVETEAFF.

This clonotype was observed many times. The chain joins TRBV20-1 to TRBJ2-1; D tentatively reads TRBD1 or TRBD2 (5 bases each). The CDR3 has 14 amino acids. Germline V CDR1 and CDR2: DFQATT, SNEGSKA (reference sequence). Between the trimmed V and J ends, which lost 3 bases and 1 base, there was a span of 10 bases. DNA for the CDR3: TGCAGTGCTAGGAGGGGCCTGTCCTACAATGAGCAGTTCTTC. Encoded protein: CSARRGLSYNEQFF.

The sample holds many counts of this clonotype. The chain joins TRBV28 to TRBJ2-3; no clear D gene. The germline CDR1 and CDR2 sequences are MDHEN and SYDVKM. This CDR3 has 13 residues. V was shortened by 3 bases and J by 2 bases, with 6 bases between the two germline ends. The CDR3 nucleotides read TGTGCCAGCAGTTTTGACTTCACAGATACGCAGTATTTT. This translates into CASSFDFTDTQYF.

The chain recombines TRBV20-1 with TRBJ2-1; D gene ambiguous. Germline V gene data show CDR1 as DFQATT and CDR2 as SNEGSKA (reference sequence). This CDR3 comprises 13 residues. V shed 2 bases and J shed 0 bases, with 5 bases lying between them. In nucleotides, the CDR3 is TGCAGTGCTAGACTAAGCTCCTACAATGAGCAGTTCTTC. Its protein product is CSARLSSYNEQFF.

This clonotype was seen repeatedly, ten times or more. This chain links TRBV4-1 with TRBJ2-1; 9 nucleotides align to TRBD2. The CDR3 spans 16 residues. Germline CDR1 MGHRA, CDR2 YSYEKL. Germline trimming cut 0 bases from V and 4 bases from J; bases unmatched to any gene: 4. The chain's CDR3 is CASSQEERGVYNEQFF. The CDR3 DNA follows: TGCGCCAGCAGCCAAGAAGAGCGGGGGGTATACAATGAGCAGTTCTTC.

This clonotype has at least ten counts. The rearrangement joins TRBV9 to TRBJ2-5; the match to TRBD2 covers 14 bases. Germline V gene lookup returns CDR1 SGDLS and CDR2 YYNGEE. The CDR3 contains 17 residues. J gave up 0 bases and V 4 bases, and 5 bases lay outside the gene matches. Written as DNA, the CDR3 is TGTGCCAGCAGCCCAGGACTAGCGGGGGGCTACCAAGAGACCCAGTACTTC. It translates to CASSPGLAGGYQETQYF.

This clonotype was recorded at least ten times. This chain uses TRBV10-3 with TRBJ2-3, with D perhaps TRBD2 (6 bases). The CDR3 spans 15 residues. V was pared by 6 bases and J by 1 base, with 14 bases between. The germline gives CDR1 ENHRY, CDR2 SYGVKD. Here the CDR3 DNA reads TGTGCCATCAGGGGGACTTTTACTGGCACAGATACGCAGTATTTT. Amino acid sequence: CAIRGTFTGTDTQYF.

V is TRBV9 and J is TRBJ1-1, with TRBD1 identical over 8 bases. V was pared by 3 bases and J by 3 bases, with 10 bases of the junction left unmatched. Per germline, CDR1 SGDLS and CDR2 YYNGEE. This CDR3 is 16 amino acids long. The CDR3 spells CASSALQGAGYTEAFF. CDR3 DNA sequence: TGTGCCAGCAGCGCCCTCCAGGGGGCGGGGTACACTGAAGCTTTCTTT.

This clonotype was found many times. V and J are TRBV5-6 and TRBJ2-5; 11 nucleotides align to TRBD2. The CDR3 consists of 14 residues. V lost 5 bases to trimming and J lost 2 bases; unmatched junction nucleotides: 2. Germline lookup yields CDR1 SGHDT and CDR2 YYEEEE. CDR3 amino acids: CASRLAGGQETQYF. The DNA of the CDR3 is TGTGCCAGCAGGTTAGCGGGGGGGCAAGAGACCCAGTACTTC.

This clonotype was observed many times. The V and J genes are TRBV20-1 and TRBJ1-4, with 8 positions matching TRBD1. Unmatched junction bases numbered 5, after V lost 0 bases and J lost 5 bases. This CDR3 spans 15 amino acids. Per the germline V gene, CDR1 is DFQATT and CDR2 is SNEGSKA (reference sequence). CDR3 sequence: CSARDWTGKNEKLFF. The CDR3 region has the DNA TGCAGTGCTAGAGATTGGACAGGGAAAAATGAAAAACTGTTTTTT.

The table lists this clonotype with many counts. This sequence joins TRBV29-1 and TRBJ2-5; D is possibly TRBD2 (5 bases). The CDR3 consists of 12 residues. Germline V gene data show CDR1 as SQVTM and CDR2 as ANQGSEA. Trimming took 4 bases from V and 7 from J, leaving 13 bases between them. The CDR3 bases are TGCAGCGTTGTAGGCGCTGGAGGGACCCAGTACTTC. Translating it yields CSVVGAGGTQYF.

The V gene is TRBV7-3, the J gene TRBJ2-1; 9 bases agree with TRBD2. This CDR3 contains 15 residues. Germline CDR1 reads SGHTA; CDR2 reads FQGTGA. Germline trimming cut 0 bases from V and 9 bases from J; bases unmatched to any gene: 6. DNA for the CDR3: TGTGCCAGCAGCTTAACTAGCGGGGGAGGCGGTGAGCAGTTCTTC. Translating gives CASSLTSGGGGEQFF.

This clonotype has ten or more counts. The chain employs TRBV7-2 and TRBJ2-7; D is tentatively TRBD1 or TRBD2 (5 bases each). The V gene lost 7 bases and the J gene lost 2 bases, with 15 bases spanning the gap. In germline, CDR1 is SGHTA, CDR2 FQGNSA. This CDR3 has 14 amino acids. As DNA, the CDR3 is TGTGCCAGCACCGAAACGCAGGGACCCTACGAGCAGTACTTC. Translating gives CASTETQGPYEQYF.